Below, 27 T cell receptor beta chains from the same sample are listed, as sequenced in a study of cytomegalovirus exposure and HLA in healthy donors. The PCR used 60 Vbeta and 13 Jbeta primers. TCRdb's copy holds only in-frame clones and misses some; the assay was immunoSEQ multiplex PCR. The profile shows some 170,000 clones, roughly 85% of them singletons. The sequenced material came from PBMCs. Receptor source: a man aged 40-49 years in good health and CMV-seronegative.

The rearrangement links TRBV6-6 to TRBJ1-5; D is unresolved. Germline lookup yields CDR1 MNHNY and CDR2 SVGAGI (reference sequence). Deletions cut 8 bases from V and 11 bases from J, with 19 bases between. This CDR3 contains 13 residues. In DNA form, the CDR3 reads TGTGCCAGCGGAGGCGCCGGCCTTACGACCCAGCATTTT. Translating it yields CASGGAGLTTQHF.

As to this clone: A junction boundary mismatches the germline segment, possibly from a read error. The chain carries TRBV7-9 and TRBJ2-6; the D is unclear. Per the germline V gene, CDR1 is SEHNR and CDR2 is FQNEAQ (reference sequence). The CDR3 is made up of 14 amino acids. The CDR3 nucleotides are TGTTCCAGCAGCTTAGGAGTGGGGGCCAACGTCCTGACTTTC. Its translation: CSSSLGVGANVLTF.

The CDR3 DNA reads as TGTGCCAGCAGTTTGACTAGCGGGAGTGTAGATGAGCAGTTCTTC. As protein: CASSLTSGSVDEQFF. This chain joins TRBV5-6 and TRBJ2-1; 12 bases agree with TRBD2. After removal of 5 bases from V and 8 bases from J, the junction contained 8 bases not matched to a gene. The CDR3 length is 15 residues. Germline lookup yields CDR1 SGHDT and CDR2 YYEEEE.

V is TRBV7-9 and J is TRBJ1-4; 9 bases match TRBD1. J was trimmed by 7 bases and V by 1 base; bases with no gene match: 16. This CDR3 region has 19 residues. Per germline, CDR1 SEHNR and CDR2 FQNEAQ (reference sequence). In nucleotides, the CDR3 is TGTGCCAGCAGCTTAGGGCTCGGGACAGGGCGAGTCCGGGGTGAAAAACTGTTTTTT. It is translated as CASSLGLGTGRVRGEKLFF.

V is TRBV29-1 and J is TRBJ2-1, with 8 bases that match TRBD2. The V segment lost 4 bases and the J segment 16 bases; nucleotides outside the gene matches: 15. The CDR3 has 13 amino acids. The germline V gene has CDR1 SQVTM and CDR2 ANQGSEA. The chain's CDR3 is CSVAQGLGSGNFF. CDR3 bases: TGCAGCGTTGCACAGGGACTAGGGTCAGGCAATTTCTTC.

This chain joins TRBV28 and TRBJ2-7, with D perhaps matching TRBD1 (6 bases). The CDR3 loop spans 14 amino acids. From germline, CDR1 is MDHEN and CDR2 SYDVKM. V was shortened by 5 bases and J by 8 bases, with 19 bases between the two germline ends. This chain's CDR3 is CASSRQVFEFQQYF. DNA for the CDR3: TGTGCCAGCAGTAGACAGGTTTTTGAGTTTCAGCAGTACTTC. Full variable domain (outside the CDR3, taken from reference TRBV28 and TRBJ2-7): DVKVTQSSRYLVKRTGEKVFLECVQDMDHENMFWYRQDPGLGLRLIYFSYDVKMKEKGDIPEGYSVSREKKERFSLILESASTNQTSMYLCASSRQVFEFQQYFGPGTRLTVT.

The CDR3: CASSGGSGYNEQFF. The CDR3 DNA is TGTGCCAGCAGCGGTGGTAGCGGATACAATGAGCAGTTCTTC. The chain recombines TRBV9 with TRBJ2-1; D is possibly TRBD2 (6 bases). Deletions cut 3 bases from V and 4 bases from J, with 11 bases between. Looked up from germline, CDR1 is SGDLS and CDR2 is YYNGEE. The CDR3 is 14 amino acids.

This chain uses TRBV9 with TRBJ1-4, with D uncertain. The V gene's germline CDR1 is SGDLS and CDR2 YYNGEE. This CDR3 has 13 amino acids. Trimming took off 0 bases at V and 6 bases at J, with 6 bases between the two ends. The CDR3 loop reads CASSVAPHEKLFF. CDR3 bases: TGTGCCAGCAGCGTAGCTCCCCATGAAAAACTGTTTTTT.

In this sample, this clone turned up once. The rearrangement links TRBV5-8 to TRBJ1-6, with D perhaps matching TRBD1 (5 bases). Germline V lookup: CDR1 SGHTS, CDR2 YDEGEE. The CDR3 is 15 amino acids. V lost 1 base and J 3 bases, leaving 8 bases between the germline ends. The CDR3 DNA follows: TGTGCCAGCAGCTTGTTTCAGGGCTATAATTCACCCCTCCACTTT. It encodes CASSLFQGYNSPLHF. Based on the CDR3 plus reference TRBV5-8 and TRBJ1-6, the full variable domain is EAGVTQSPTHLIKTRGQQATLRCSPISGHTSVYWYQQALGLGLQFLLWYDEGEERNRGNFPPRFSGRQFPNYSSELNVNALELEDSALYLCASSLFQGYNSPLHFGNGTRLTVT.

The rearrangement links TRBV19 to TRBJ1-5, with 7 bases aligning to TRBD1. The CDR3 contains 14 residues. With V trimmed by 4 bases and J by 2 bases, 2 bases remained unmatched. The germline V gene has CDR1 LNHDA and CDR2 SQIVND (reference sequence). The CDR3 nucleotides read TGTGCCAGTAGTAACACAGGGGGCAATCAGCCCCAGCATTTT. Protein: CASSNTGGNQPQHF.

The chain employs TRBV11-2 and TRBJ2-7; D is unclear. Trimming took off 5 bases at V and 0 bases at J, with 14 bases between the two ends. Germline V gene lookup returns CDR1 SGHAT and CDR2 FQNNGV. CDR3 size: 15 residues. The CDR3 is CASSEVMRFSYEQYF. The CDR3 DNA sequence: TGTGCCAGCAGCGAAGTGATGCGGTTCTCCTACGAGCAGTACTTC.

The chain is built from TRBV4-2 and TRBJ1-5; 7 nucleotides align to TRBD1. The V gene's germline CDR1 is LGHNA and CDR2 YNFKEQ. The J segment lost 4 bases and the V segment lost 3 bases, leaving 6 bases of the junction unmatched. There are 15 residues in the CDR3. The CDR3 DNA follows: TGTGCCAGCAGCCAGTCGACAGGGTGGAATCAGCCCCAGCATTTT. Amino acid sequence: CASSQSTGWNQPQHF.

As DNA, the CDR3 is TGTGCCAGCAGCTTTGGAGCAGATCCTTCCTACGAGCAGTACTTC. It translates to CASSFGADPSYEQYF. The V and J genes are TRBV5-4 and TRBJ2-7; no clear D gene. Germline CDR1 is SGHNT and CDR2 is YYREEE (reference sequence). V gave up 2 bases and J gave up 1 base, with 13 bases separating them. The CDR3 runs 15 residues.

CDR3 in amino acids: CSVGGSRQGPHEQYF. The CDR3 DNA follows: TGCAGCGTTGGGGGATCGAGACAGGGTCCTCACGAGCAGTACTTC. This chain links TRBV29-1 with TRBJ2-7; 7 positions match TRBD1. The CDR3 is 15 amino acids. The germline V gene encodes CDR1 SQVTM and CDR2 ANQGSEA. With V trimmed by 4 bases and J by 5 bases, 14 bases remained unmatched.

The chain employs TRBV6-5 and TRBJ1-3; maybe TRBD1 (5 bases). The CDR3 is made up of 15 amino acids. The germline V gene has CDR1 MNHEY and CDR2 SVGAGI. V lost 5 bases and J lost 0, with 11 bases in between. DNA for the CDR3: TGTGCCAGCAGTCTAGGGGCCTTCTCTGGAAACACCATATATTTT. The encoded protein is CASSLGAFSGNTIYF.

This clone has just a few counts. This chain uses TRBV7-8 with TRBJ2-4, with 7 bases fitting TRBD1. Germline-derived CDR1 and CDR2 are SGHVS and FQNEAQ. V lost 1 base, J lost 0 bases, and 15 bases stayed unmatched. The CDR3 spans 20 residues. The chain's CDR3 is CASSLVGLGQQKLAKNIQYF. The CDR3 nucleotides are TGTGCCAGCAGCTTAGTTGGTTTGGGACAGCAGAAACTAGCCAAAAACATTCAGTACTTC.

The chain has TRBV2 and TRBJ2-1; the match to TRBD2 covers 7 bases. The ends lost 5 bases at V and 8 bases at J; junction bases unmatched: 9. CDR1 is SNHLY and CDR2 is FYNNEI in the germline V gene. This CDR3 has 14 residues. CDR3 bases: TGTGCCAGCAGTCACCGGAGGAGCGGGGATGAGCAGTTCTTC. This codes for CASSHRRSGDEQFF.

This chain joins TRBV29-1 and TRBJ2-7, with 11 bases matching TRBD1. V lost 4 bases and J lost 2; bases outside the gene matches: 7. This CDR3 is 15 amino acids long. Germline V gene data show CDR1 as SQVTM and CDR2 as ANQGSEA. In DNA, the CDR3 is TGCAGCGTTGCATTCGGGGGACAGGGGGCCTACGAGCAGTACTTC. This translates into CSVAFGGQGAYEQYF.

The J gene is TRBJ2-3, the V gene TRBV19; 8 bases agree with TRBD1. V was pared by 0 bases and J by 5 bases, with 4 bases of the junction left unmatched. CDR1 is LNHDA and CDR2 is SQIVND in the germline V gene (reference sequence). The CDR3 extends over 15 amino acids. The CDR3 is CASSIESRGQDTQYF. CDR3 bases: TGTGCCAGTAGTATAGAAAGCAGGGGGCAAGATACGCAGTATTTT.

The chain recombines TRBV9 with TRBJ2-3; 7 bases fit TRBD1. CDR1 is SGDLS, CDR2 YYNGEE, per germline. Losses at the gene ends were 3 bases for V and 1 base for J; bases not matched to a gene: 2. CDR3 length equals 14 residues. The CDR3 DNA reads as TGTGCCAGCAGCGCGGGGACAGGCACAGATACGCAGTATTTT. Translating it yields CASSAGTGTDTQYF.

In regard to this clone: One end of the junction varies from germline; a read error may be responsible. This chain uses TRBV5-5 with TRBJ2-6; TRBD1 is a possible D gene (5 bases). The CDR3 totals 16 residues. CDR1 is SGHKS, CDR2 YYEKEE, per germline (reference sequence). In DNA, the CDR3 is TGTGCCAGCAGCTTGGGTCCTCTCACTGGGGCCAACGGCCTGACTTTC. Its translation: CASSLGPLTGANGLTF.

The chain carries TRBV6-1 and TRBJ1-1; D is ambiguous. The CDR3 length is 13 residues. In germline, CDR1 is MNHNS, CDR2 SASEGT. Trimming stripped 2 bases from V and 0 bases from J, with 4 bases between. CDR3 nucleotides: TGTGCCAGCAGTGAACTTCTGAACACTGAAGCTTTCTTT. It yields the protein CASSELLNTEAFF.

The V call is TRBV6-5, the J call TRBJ2-2; the match to TRBD2 covers 8 bases. CDR3 length: 14 residues. Germline V gene lookup returns CDR1 MNHEY and CDR2 SVGAGI. V shed 8 bases, J shed 4 bases, and the junction held 6 bases outside the gene matches. This chain's CDR3 is CASFSGRVTGELFF. In nucleotides, the CDR3 is TGTGCCAGCTTCTCCGGGAGGGTCACCGGGGAGCTGTTTTTT.

V usage is TRBV7-9 and J usage is TRBJ2-7, with D hard to call. Germline CDR1 is SEHNR and CDR2 is FQNEAQ (reference sequence). Trimming shortened V by 7 bases and J by 2 bases, and 15 bases separated the two germline ends. The CDR3 has 14 amino acids. CDR3 amino acids: CASTLLSGTYEQYF. Written as DNA, the CDR3 is TGTGCCAGCACCCTCCTTTCGGGTACCTACGAGCAGTACTTC.

This clone was detected once. J is TRBJ2-1 and V is TRBV2, with D maybe TRBD1 (6 bases). The CDR3 runs to 15 residues. Germline CDR1 SNHLY, CDR2 FYNNEI. The ends were cut back, 5 bases at V and 3 bases at J, with 14 bases in the middle. The CDR3 is CASSRDTGDYNEQFF. In DNA form, the CDR3 reads TGTGCCAGCAGTCGGGACACGGGCGACTACAATGAGCAGTTCTTC.

The chain combines TRBV4-1 with TRBJ1-4, with 7 bases matching TRBD1. Germline loops: CDR1 MGHRA, CDR2 YSYEKL. The junction had 9 bases not matched to a gene; V was cut back by 0 bases and J by 8 bases. The CDR3 consists of 16 residues. The CDR3 DNA reads as TGCGCCAGCAGCCAAGATAATATGAGGGGGCGCGAAAAACTGTTTTTT. Protein product: CASSQDNMRGREKLFF.

For this clone: The junction shows a germline mismatch at one end, possibly a read error. This chain joins TRBV7-7 and TRBJ2-5; 10 positions agree with TRBD1. The end of the DNA fits TRBJ2-7 better, so the J call may be wrong. Germline values: CDR1 SSHAT, CDR2 FNYEAQ (reference sequence). The CDR3 covers 15 residues. The CDR3 loop reads CASSLGTGDSYEQYF. The CDR3 region has the DNA TGTGCTAGCAGCCTAGGGACAGGGGACTCCTACGAGCAGTACTTC.